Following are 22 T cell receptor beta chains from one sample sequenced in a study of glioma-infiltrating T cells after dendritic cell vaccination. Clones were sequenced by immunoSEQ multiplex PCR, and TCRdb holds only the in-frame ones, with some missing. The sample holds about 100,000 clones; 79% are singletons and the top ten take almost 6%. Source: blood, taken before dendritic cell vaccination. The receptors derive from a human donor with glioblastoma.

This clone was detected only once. CDR3: CASRGASGSLSGELFF. CDR3 DNA sequence: TGCGCCAGCAGAGGGGCTAGCGGGAGTTTAAGCGGGGAGCTGTTTTTT. V gene TRBV5-1 combines with J gene TRBJ2-2, with 10 bases aligning to TRBD2. CDR1 and CDR2 (germline): SGHRS, YFSETQ. The CDR3 has 16 residues. The ends lost 5 bases at V and 7 bases at J; junction bases unmatched: 11.

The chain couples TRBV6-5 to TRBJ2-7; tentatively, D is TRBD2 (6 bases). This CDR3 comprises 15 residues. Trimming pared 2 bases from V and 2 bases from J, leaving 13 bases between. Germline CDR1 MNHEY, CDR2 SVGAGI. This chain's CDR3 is CASSYGGTSPYEQYF. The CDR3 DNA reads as TGTGCCAGCAGTTACGGGGGGACTTCACCCTACGAGCAGTACTTC.

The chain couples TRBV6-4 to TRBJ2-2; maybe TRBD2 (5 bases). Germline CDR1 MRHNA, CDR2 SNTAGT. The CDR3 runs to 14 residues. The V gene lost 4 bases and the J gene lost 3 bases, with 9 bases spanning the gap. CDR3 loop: CASSGGRDTGELFF. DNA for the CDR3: TGTGCCAGCAGTGGAGGGAGAGACACCGGGGAGCTGTTTTTT.

CDR3: CASIRLMNTEAFF. The CDR3 region has the DNA TGTGCCAGCATAAGACTCATGAACACTGAAGCTTTCTTT. V and J are TRBV2 and TRBJ1-1; no firm D call. Trimming pared 7 bases from V and 0 bases from J, leaving 9 bases between. The CDR3 consists of 13 residues. Germline V gene data show CDR1 as SNHLY and CDR2 as FYNNEI.

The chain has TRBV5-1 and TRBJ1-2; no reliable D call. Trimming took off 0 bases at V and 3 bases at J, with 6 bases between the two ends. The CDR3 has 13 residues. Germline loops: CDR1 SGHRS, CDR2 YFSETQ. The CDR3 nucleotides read TGCGCCAGCAGCTTGGAGGCGGACTATGGCTACACCTTC. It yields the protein CASSLEADYGYTF. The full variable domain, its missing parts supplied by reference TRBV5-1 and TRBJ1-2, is KAGVTQTPRYLIKTRGQQVTLSCSPISGHRSVSWYQQTPGQGLQFLFEYFSETQRNKGNFPGRFSGRQFSNSRSEMNVSTLELGDSALYLCASSLEADYGYTFGSGTRLTVV.

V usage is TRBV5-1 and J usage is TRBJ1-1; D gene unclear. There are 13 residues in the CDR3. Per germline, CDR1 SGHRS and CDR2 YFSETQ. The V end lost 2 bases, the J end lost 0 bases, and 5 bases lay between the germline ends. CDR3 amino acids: CASSLDMNTEAFF. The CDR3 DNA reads TGCGCCAGCAGCTTAGACATGAACACTGAAGCTTTCTTT. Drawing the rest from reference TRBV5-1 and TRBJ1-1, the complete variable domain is KAGVTQTPRYLIKTRGQQVTLSCSPISGHRSVSWYQQTPGQGLQFLFEYFSETQRNKGNFPGRFSGRQFSNSRSEMNVSTLELGDSALYLCASSLDMNTEAFFGQGTRLTVV.

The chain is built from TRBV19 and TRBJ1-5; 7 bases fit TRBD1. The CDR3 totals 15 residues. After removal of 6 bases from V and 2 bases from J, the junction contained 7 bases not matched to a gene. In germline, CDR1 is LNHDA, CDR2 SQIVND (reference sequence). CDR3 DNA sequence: TGTGCCAGTAGAACGACAGGGTCGGGCAATCAGCCCCAGCATTTT. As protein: CASRTTGSGNQPQHF.

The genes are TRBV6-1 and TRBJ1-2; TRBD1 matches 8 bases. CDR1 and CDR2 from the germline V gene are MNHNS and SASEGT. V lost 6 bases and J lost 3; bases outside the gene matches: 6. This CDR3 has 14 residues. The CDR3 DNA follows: TGTGCCAGCAGCCGCGGACAGGGCGACTATGGCTACACCTTC. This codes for CASSRGQGDYGYTF.

For the CDR3, the DNA is TGTGCCAGCAGTGAATTGGGCAGGACTTACGAGCAGTACTTC. Protein: CASSELGRTYEQYF. The chain employs TRBV25-1 and TRBJ2-7, with TRBD2 as a possible D gene (5 bases). Germline CDR1 reads MGHDK; CDR2 reads SYGVNS. This CDR3 comprises 14 residues. Trimming pared 1 base from V and 4 bases from J, leaving 11 bases between.

The CDR3 DNA follows: TGCGCCAGCAGCTTGCTTGGGGGGACTGAAGCTTTCTTT. Amino acid sequence: CASSLLGGTEAFF. The J gene is TRBJ1-1, the V gene TRBV5-1, with D possibly TRBD1 on 5 matching bases. The CDR3 consists of 13 residues. Germline CDR1 and CDR2: SGHRS and YFSETQ. The germline V and J ends were trimmed by 1 base and 5 bases, with 9 bases remaining between them. The variable domain in full, completed from reference TRBV5-1 and TRBJ1-1, reads KAGVTQTPRYLIKTRGQQVTLSCSPISGHRSVSWYQQTPGQGLQFLFEYFSETQRNKGNFPGRFSGRQFSNSRSEMNVSTLELGDSALYLCASSLLGGTEAFFGQGTRLTVV.

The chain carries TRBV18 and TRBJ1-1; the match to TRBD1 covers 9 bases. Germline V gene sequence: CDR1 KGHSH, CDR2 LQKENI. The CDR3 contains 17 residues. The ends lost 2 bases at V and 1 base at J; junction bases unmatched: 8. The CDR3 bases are TGTGCCAGCTCACCATTTACAGGGGGCCGGGCGAACACTGAAGCTTTCTTT. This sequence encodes CASSPFTGGRANTEAFF.

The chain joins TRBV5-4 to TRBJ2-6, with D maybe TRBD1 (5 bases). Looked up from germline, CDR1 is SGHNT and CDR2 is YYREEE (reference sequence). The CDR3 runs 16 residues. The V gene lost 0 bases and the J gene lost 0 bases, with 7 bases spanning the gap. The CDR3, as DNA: TGTGCCAGCAGCTTGGGTGGGGCCTCTGGGGCCAACGTCCTGACTTTC. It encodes CASSLGGASGANVLTF.

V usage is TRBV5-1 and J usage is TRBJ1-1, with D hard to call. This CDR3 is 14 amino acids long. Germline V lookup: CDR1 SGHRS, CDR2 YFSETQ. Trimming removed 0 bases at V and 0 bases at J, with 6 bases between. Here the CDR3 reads CASSLAEMNTEAFF. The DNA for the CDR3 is TGCGCCAGCAGCTTGGCTGAGATGAACACTGAAGCTTTCTTT. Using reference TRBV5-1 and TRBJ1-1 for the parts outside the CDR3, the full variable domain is KAGVTQTPRYLIKTRGQQVTLSCSPISGHRSVSWYQQTPGQGLQFLFEYFSETQRNKGNFPGRFSGRQFSNSRSEMNVSTLELGDSALYLCASSLAEMNTEAFFGQGTRLTVV.

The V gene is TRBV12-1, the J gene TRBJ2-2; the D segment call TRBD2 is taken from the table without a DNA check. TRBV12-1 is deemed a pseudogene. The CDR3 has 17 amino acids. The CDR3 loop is CASSSKRTSSAGGELFF. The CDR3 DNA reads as TGTGCCAGCAGCTCAAAGAGGACTAGCTCCGCGGGCGGGGAGCTGTTTTTT.

The chain's CDR3 is CASRADTGAGGYTF. CDR3 DNA sequence: TGTGCCAGCAGGGCTGATACAGGGGCCGGAGGCTACACCTTC. V and J are TRBV2 and TRBJ1-2, with 7 bases that match TRBD1. The CDR3 is made up of 14 amino acids. Trimming at V came to 6 bases and at J to 8 bases, leaving 12 bases not matched to a gene. Germline lookup yields CDR1 SNHLY and CDR2 FYNNEI.

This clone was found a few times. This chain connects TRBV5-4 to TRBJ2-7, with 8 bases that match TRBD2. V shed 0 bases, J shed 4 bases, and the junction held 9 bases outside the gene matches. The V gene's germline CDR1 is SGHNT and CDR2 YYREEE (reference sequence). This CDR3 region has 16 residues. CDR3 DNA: TGTGCCAGCAGCTTGGCTGCGAGCGGGAGTAAGTACGAGCAGTACTTC. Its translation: CASSLAASGSKYEQYF.

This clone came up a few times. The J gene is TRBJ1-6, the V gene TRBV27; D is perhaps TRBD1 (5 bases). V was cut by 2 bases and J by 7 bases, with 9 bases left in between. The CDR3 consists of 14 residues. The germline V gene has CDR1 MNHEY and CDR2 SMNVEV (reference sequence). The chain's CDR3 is CASSLQGRNSPLHF. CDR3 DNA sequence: TGTGCCAGCAGTTTACAGGGTCGGAATTCACCCCTCCACTTT.

The CDR3 nucleotides are TGTGCCAGTAGTGCGGGGGTGGGGAACATTCAGTACTTC. Its translation is CASSAGVGNIQYF. The chain carries TRBV19 and TRBJ2-4; 7 bases align to TRBD2. The CDR3 has 13 residues. Per the germline V gene, CDR1 is LNHDA and CDR2 is SQIVND (reference sequence). Germline trimming cut 5 bases from V and 7 bases from J; bases unmatched to any gene: 5.

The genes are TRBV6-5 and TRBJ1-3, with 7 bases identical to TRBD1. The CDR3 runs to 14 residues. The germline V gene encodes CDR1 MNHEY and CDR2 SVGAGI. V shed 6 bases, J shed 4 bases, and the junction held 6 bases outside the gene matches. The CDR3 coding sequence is TGTGCCAGCAGGACAGGGTATTCAGGAAACACCATATATTTT. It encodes CASRTGYSGNTIYF.

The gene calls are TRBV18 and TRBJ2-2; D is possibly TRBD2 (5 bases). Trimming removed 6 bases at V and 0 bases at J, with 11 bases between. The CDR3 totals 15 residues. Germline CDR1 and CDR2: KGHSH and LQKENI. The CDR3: CASSSTGANTGELFF. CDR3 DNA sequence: TGTGCCAGCTCGTCAACCGGGGCGAACACCGGGGAGCTGTTTTTT. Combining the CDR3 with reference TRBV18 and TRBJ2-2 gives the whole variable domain NAGVMQNPRHLVRRRGQEARLRCSPMKGHSHVYWYRQLPEEGLKFMVYLQKENIIDESGMPKERFSAEFPKEGPSILRIQQVVRGDSAAYFCASSSTGANTGELFFGEGSRLTVL.

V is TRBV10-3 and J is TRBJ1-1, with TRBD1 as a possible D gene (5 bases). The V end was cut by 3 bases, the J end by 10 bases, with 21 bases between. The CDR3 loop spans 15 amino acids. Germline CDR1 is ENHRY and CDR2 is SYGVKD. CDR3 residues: CAISERGQEGSLAFF. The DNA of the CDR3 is TGTGCCATCAGTGAAAGAGGACAAGAAGGCTCTCTAGCTTTCTTT.

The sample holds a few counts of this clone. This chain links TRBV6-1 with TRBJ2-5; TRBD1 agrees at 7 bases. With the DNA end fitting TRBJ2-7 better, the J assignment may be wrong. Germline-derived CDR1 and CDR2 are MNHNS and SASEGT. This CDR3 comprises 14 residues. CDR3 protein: CASLGQASSYEQYF. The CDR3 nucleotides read TGTGCCAGCCTAGGACAGGCGAGCTCCTACGAGCAGTACTTC.